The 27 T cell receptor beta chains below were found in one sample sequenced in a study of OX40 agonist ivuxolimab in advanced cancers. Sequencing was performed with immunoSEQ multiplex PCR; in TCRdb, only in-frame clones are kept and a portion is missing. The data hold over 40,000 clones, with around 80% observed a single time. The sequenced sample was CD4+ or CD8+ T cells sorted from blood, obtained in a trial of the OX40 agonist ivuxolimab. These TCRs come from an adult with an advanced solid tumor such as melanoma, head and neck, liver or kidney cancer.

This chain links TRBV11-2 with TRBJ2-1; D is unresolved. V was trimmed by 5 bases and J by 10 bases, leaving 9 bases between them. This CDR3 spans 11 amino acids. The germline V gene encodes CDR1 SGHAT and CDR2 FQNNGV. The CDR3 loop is CASSATLEQFF. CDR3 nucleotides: TGTGCCAGCAGCGCCACTTTAGAGCAGTTCTTC.

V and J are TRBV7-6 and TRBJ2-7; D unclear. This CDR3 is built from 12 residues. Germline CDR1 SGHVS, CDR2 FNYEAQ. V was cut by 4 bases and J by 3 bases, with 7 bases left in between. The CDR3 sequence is CASSSPSYEQYF. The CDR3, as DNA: TGTGCCAGCAGCTCACCCAGCTACGAGCAGTACTTC.

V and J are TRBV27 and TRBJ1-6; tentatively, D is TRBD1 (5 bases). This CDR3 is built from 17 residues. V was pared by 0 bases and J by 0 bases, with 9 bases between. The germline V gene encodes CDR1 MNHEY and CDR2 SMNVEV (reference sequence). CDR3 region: CASSLSGASSYNSPLHF. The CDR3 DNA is TGTGCCAGCAGTTTATCAGGGGCCAGCTCCTATAATTCACCCCTCCACTTT.

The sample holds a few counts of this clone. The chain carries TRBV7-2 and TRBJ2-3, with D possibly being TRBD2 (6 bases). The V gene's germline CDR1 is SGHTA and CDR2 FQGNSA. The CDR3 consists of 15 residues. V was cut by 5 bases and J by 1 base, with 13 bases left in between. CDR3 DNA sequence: TGTGCCAGCAGCCGAGGGACTTCGCGCACAGATACGCAGTATTTT. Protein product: CASSRGTSRTDTQYF. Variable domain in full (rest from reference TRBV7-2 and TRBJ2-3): GAGVSQSPSNKVTEKGKDVELRCDPISGHTALYWYRQSLGQGLEFLIYFQGNSAPDKSGLPSDRFSAERTGGSVSTLTIQRTQQEDSAVYLCASSRGTSRTDTQYFGPGTRLTVL.

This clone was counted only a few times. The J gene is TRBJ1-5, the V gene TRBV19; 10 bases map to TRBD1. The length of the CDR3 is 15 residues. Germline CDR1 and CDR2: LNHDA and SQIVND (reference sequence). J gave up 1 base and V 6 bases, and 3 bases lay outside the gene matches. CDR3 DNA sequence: TGTGCCAGTAGCGACAGGGGGCCGAGCAATCAGCCCCAGCATTTT. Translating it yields CASSDRGPSNQPQHF.

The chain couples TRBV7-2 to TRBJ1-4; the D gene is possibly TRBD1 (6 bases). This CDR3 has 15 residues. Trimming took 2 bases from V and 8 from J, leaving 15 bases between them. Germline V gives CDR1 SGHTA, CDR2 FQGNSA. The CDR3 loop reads CASSLQAGQGEKLFF. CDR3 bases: TGTGCCAGCAGCTTACAGGCGGGGCAGGGGGAAAAACTGTTTTTT.

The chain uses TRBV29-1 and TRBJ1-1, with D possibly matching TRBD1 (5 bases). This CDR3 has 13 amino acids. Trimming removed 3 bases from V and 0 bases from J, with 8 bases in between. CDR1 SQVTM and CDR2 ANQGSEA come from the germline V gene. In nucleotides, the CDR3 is TGCAGCGTTGAGACAGACCTGAACACTGAAGCTTTCTTT. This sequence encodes CSVETDLNTEAFF. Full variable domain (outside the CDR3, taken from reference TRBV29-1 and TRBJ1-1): SAVISQKPSRDICQRGTSLTIQCQVDSQVTMMFWYRQQPGQSLTLIATANQGSEATYESGFVIDKFPISRPNLTFSTLTVSNMSPEDSSIYLCSVETDLNTEAFFGQGTRLTVV.

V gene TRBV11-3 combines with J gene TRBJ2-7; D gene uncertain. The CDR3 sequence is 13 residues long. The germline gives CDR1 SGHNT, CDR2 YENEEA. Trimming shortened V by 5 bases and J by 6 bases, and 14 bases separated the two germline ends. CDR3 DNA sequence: TGTGCCAGCAGCCCTGCCTTCGGTTTCGAGCAGTACTTC. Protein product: CASSPAFGFEQYF.

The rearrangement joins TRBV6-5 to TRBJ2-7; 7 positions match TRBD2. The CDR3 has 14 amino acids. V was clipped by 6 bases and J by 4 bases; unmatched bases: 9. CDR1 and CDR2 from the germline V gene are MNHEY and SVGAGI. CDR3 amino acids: CASSEQLANYEQYF. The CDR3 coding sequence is TGTGCCAGCAGCGAGCAACTAGCGAATTACGAGCAGTACTTC.

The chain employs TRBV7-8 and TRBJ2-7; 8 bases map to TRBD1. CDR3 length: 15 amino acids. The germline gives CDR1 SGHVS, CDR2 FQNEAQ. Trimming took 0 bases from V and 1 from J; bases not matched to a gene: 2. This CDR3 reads CASSLATGASYEQYF. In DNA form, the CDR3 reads TGTGCCAGCAGCTTAGCGACAGGGGCTTCCTACGAGCAGTACTTC. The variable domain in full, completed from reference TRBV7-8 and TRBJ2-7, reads GAGVSQSPRYKVAKRGQDVALRCDPISGHVSLFWYQQALGQGPEFLTYFQNEAQLDKSGLPSDRFFAERPEGSVSTLKIQRTQQEDSAVYLCASSLATGASYEQYFGPGTRLTVT.

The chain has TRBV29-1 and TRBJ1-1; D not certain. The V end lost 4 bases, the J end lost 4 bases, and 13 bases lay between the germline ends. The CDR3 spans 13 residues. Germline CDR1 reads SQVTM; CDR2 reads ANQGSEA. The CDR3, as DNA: TGCAGCGTTGCGTCTTGGACCTCCACTGAAGCTTTCTTT. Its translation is CSVASWTSTEAFF. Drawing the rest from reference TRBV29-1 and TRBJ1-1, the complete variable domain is SAVISQKPSRDICQRGTSLTIQCQVDSQVTMMFWYRQQPGQSLTLIATANQGSEATYESGFVIDKFPISRPNLTFSTLTVSNMSPEDSSIYLCSVASWTSTEAFFGQGTRLTVV.

CDR3: CASSQDSGHPYNEQFF. CDR3 nucleotide sequence: TGTGCCAGCAGCCAAGATTCTGGACACCCTTACAATGAGCAGTTCTTC. The rearrangement links TRBV14 to TRBJ2-1, with D possibly being TRBD1 (5 bases). Germline V gives CDR1 SGHDN, CDR2 FVKESK. The CDR3 contains 16 residues. With 0 bases removed from V and 4 bases from J, the gap between germline ends came to 13 bases.

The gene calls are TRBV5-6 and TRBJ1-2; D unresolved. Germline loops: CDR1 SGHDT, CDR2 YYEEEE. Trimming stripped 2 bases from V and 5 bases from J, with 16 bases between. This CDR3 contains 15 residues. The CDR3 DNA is TGTGCCAGCAGCTTTGGGTCGAGAGAGGGATATGGCTACACCTTC. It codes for CASSFGSREGYGYTF.

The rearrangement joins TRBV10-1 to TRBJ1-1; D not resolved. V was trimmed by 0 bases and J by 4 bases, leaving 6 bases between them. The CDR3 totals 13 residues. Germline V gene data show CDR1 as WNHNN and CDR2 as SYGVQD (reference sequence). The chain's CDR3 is CASSESSPTEAFF. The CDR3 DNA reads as TGCGCCAGCAGTGAGTCGTCACCCACTGAAGCTTTCTTT.

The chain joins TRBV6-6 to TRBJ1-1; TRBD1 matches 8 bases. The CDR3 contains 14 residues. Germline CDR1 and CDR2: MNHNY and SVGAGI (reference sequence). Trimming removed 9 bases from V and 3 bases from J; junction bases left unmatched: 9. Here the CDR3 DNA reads TGTGCCAGTATCAGGGGGCGCGGGGACACTGAAGCTTTCTTT. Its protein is CASIRGRGDTEAFF.

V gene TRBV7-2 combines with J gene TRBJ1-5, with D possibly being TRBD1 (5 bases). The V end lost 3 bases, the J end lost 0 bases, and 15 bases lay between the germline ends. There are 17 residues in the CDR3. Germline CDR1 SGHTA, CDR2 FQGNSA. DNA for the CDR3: TGTGCCAGCAGCTTCCGGGTGGGAGGGGATAGCAATCAGCCCCAGCATTTT. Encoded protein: CASSFRVGGDSNQPQHF.

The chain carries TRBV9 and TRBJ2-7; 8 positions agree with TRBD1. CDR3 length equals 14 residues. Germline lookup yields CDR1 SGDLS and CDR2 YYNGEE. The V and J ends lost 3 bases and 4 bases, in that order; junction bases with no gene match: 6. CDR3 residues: CASSARQGRYEQYF. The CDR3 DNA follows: TGTGCCAGCAGCGCCCGACAGGGGAGGTACGAGCAGTACTTC.

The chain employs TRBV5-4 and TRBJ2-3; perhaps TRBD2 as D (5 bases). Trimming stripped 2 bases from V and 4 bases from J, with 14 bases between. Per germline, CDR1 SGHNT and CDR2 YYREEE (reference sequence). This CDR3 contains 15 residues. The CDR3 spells CASSFFGEMADTQYF. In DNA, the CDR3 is TGTGCCAGCAGCTTCTTCGGGGAAATGGCAGATACGCAGTATTTT.

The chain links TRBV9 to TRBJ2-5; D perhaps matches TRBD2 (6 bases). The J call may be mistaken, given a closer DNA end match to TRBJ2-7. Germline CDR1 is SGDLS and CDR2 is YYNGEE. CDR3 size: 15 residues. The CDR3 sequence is CASSRGGGSNYEQYF. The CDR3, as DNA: TGTGCCAGCAGCCGTGGGGGAGGATCCAACTACGAGCAGTACTTC.

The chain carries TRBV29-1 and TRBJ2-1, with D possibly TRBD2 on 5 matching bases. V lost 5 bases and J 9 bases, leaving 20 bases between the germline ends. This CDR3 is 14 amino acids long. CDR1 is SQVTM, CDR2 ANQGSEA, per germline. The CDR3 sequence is CSVSEIANGGEQFF. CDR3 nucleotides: TGCAGCGTTTCCGAGATAGCGAACGGCGGTGAGCAGTTCTTC.

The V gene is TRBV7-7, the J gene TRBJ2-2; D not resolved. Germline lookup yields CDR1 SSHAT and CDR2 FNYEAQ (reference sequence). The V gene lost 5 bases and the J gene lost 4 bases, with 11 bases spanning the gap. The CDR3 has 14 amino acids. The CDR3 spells CASSPQPSTGELFF. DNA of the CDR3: TGTGCCAGCAGCCCCCAGCCGAGCACCGGGGAGCTGTTTTTT.

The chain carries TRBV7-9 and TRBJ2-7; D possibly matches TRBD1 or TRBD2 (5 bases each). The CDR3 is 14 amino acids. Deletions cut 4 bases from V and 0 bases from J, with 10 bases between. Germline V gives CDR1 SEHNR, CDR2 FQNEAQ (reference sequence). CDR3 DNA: TGTGCCAGCAGCTCGGGACGGGGCTCCTACGAGCAGTACTTC. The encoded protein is CASSSGRGSYEQYF. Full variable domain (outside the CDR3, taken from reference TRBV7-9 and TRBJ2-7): DTGVSQNPRHKITKRGQNVTFRCDPISEHNRLYWYRQTLGQGPEFLTYFQNEAQLEKSRLLSDRFSAERPKGSFSTLEIQRTEQGDSAMYLCASSSGRGSYEQYFGPGTRLTVT.

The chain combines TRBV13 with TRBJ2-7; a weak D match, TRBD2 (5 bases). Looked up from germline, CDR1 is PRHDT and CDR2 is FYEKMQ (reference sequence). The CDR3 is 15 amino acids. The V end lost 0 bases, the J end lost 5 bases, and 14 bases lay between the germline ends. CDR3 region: CASSLGGGSRHEQYF. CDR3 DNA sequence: TGTGCCAGCAGCTTAGGAGGTGGGAGTCGCCACGAGCAGTACTTC. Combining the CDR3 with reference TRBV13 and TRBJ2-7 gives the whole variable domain AAGVIQSPRHLIKEKRETATLKCYPIPRHDTVYWYQQGPGQDPQFLISFYEKMQSDKGSIPDRFSAQQFSDYHSELNMSSLELGDSALYFCASSLGGGSRHEQYFGPGTRLTVT.

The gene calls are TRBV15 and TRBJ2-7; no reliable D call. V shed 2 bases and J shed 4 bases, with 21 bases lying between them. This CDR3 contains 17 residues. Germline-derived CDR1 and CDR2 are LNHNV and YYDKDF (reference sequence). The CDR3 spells CATSRYREELPPYEQYF. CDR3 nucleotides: TGTGCCACCAGCAGATACCGAGAAGAACTCCCCCCGTACGAGCAGTACTTC.

CDR3 residues: CASSNGRGYHYGYTF. CDR3 coding DNA: TGTGCCAGCAGTAATGGGAGGGGCTATCACTATGGCTACACCTTC. The rearrangement uses TRBV6-6 and TRBJ1-2, with a weak D call TRBD1 (5 bases). This CDR3 is 15 amino acids long. Germline CDR1 reads MNHNY; CDR2 reads SVGAGI (reference sequence). V lost 5 bases and J 3 bases, leaving 16 bases between the germline ends.

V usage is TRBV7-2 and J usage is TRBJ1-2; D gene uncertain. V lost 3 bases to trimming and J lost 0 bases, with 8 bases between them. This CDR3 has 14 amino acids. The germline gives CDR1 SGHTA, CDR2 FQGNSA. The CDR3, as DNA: TGTGCCAGCAGCTTTCGCAGGACTAACTATGGCTACACCTTC. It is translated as CASSFRRTNYGYTF.

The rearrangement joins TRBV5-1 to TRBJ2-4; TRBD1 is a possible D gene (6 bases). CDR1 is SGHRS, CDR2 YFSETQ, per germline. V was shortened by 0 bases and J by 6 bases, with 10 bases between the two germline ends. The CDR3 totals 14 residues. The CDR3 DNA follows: TGCGCCAGCAGCTTGGCACAGGGCCCAAACATTCAGTACTTC. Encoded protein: CASSLAQGPNIQYF.